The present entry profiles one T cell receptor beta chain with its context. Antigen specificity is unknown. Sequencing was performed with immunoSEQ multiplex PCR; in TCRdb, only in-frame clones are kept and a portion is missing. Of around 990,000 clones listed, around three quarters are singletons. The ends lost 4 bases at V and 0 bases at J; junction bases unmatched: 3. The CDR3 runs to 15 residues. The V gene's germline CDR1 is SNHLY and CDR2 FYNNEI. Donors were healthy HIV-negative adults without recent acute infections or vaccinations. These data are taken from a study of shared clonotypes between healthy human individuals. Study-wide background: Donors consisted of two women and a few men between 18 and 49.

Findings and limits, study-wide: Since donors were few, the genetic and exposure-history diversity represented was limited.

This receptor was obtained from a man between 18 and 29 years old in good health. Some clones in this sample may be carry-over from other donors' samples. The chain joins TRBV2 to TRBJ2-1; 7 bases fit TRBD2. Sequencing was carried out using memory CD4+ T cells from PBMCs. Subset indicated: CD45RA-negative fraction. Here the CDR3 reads CASSGGGSSYNEQFF. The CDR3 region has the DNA TGTGCCAGCAGTGGAGGCGGGAGCTCCTACAATGAGCAGTTCTTC.